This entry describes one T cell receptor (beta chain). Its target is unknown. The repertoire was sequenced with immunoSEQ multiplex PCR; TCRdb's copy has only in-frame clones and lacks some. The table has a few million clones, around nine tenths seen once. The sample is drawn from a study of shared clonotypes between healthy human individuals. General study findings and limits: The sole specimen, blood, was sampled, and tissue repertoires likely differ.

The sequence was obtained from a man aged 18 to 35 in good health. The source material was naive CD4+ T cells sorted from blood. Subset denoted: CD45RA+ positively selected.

The CDR3 spells CAISGAWTGNPYEQYF. CDR3 bases: TGTGCCATCAGTGGTGCATGGACAGGTAACCCCTACGAGCAGTACTTC. The chain joins TRBV10-3 to TRBJ2-7; 7 bases fit TRBD1. The CDR3 is 16 amino acids. Germline CDR1 is ENHRY and CDR2 is SYGVKD. Trimming took 4 bases from V and 2 from J; bases not matched to a gene: 11.